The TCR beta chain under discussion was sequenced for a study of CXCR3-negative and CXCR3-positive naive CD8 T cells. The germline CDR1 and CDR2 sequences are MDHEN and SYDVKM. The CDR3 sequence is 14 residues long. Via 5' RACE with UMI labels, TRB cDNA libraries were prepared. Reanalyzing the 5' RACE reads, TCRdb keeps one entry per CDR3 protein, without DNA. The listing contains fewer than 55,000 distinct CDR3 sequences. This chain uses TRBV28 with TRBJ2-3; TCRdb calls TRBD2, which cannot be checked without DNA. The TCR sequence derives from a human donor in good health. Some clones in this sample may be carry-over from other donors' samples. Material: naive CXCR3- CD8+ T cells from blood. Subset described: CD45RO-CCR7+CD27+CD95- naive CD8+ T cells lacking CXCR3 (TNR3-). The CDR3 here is CASSPLAATDTQYF.